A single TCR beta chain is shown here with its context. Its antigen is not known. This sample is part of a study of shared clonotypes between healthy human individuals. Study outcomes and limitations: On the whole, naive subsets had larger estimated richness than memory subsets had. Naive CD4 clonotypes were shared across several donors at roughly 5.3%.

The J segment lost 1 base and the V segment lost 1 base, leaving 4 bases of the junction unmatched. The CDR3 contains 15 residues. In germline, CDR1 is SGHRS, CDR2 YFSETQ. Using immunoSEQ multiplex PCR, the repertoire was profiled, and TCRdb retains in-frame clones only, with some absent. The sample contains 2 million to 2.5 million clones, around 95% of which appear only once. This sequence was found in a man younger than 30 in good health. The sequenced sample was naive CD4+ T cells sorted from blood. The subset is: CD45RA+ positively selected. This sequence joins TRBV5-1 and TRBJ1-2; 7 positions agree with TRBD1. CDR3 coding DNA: TGCGCCAGCAGCTTGACAGGGGAAGGTAACTATGGCTACACCTTC. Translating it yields CASSLTGEGNYGYTF.